Here is one T cell receptor beta chain with its context. The antigen is not known. Germline V CDR1 and CDR2: SGHKS, YYEKEE (reference sequence). Deletions cut 0 bases from V and 0 bases from J, with 7 bases between. The CDR3 has 15 residues. The data were obtained in a study of siplizumab effects on memory and regulatory T cells. The data were produced by immunoSEQ multiplex PCR, yet TCRdb's version contains in-frame clones alone and is incomplete. The sample yields fewer than 110,000 clones, over 90% seen once. General study results and limits: Both greater diversity than memory cells and a major contribution to the alloresponse seemed to characterize naive T cells.

V usage is TRBV5-5 and J usage is TRBJ1-3; D is uncertain. Sequences were obtained from non-Treg CD4+ T cells sorted from blood. This receptor was identified in a human donor in good health. The CDR3 is CASSLALGSGNTIYF. DNA for the CDR3: TGTGCCAGCAGCTTGGCGCTGGGCTCTGGAAACACCATATATTTT.